This TCR beta chain was recorded in a study of technical replicates of blood from a few donors. Repertoires were generated with immunoSEQ multiplex PCR, while TCRdb's copy carries only in-frame clones and drops some. The data contain tens of thousands of clones, around 94% of them seen just once; the ten biggest clones take up around 0.25%. Sequenced material: T cells isolated from PBMCs. The sequence was collected from a human donor in good health.

For the CDR3, the DNA is TGTGCCAGTAGTCGACAGGGGGACACCGGGGAGCTGTTTTTT. Its translation: CASSRQGDTGELFF. This chain joins TRBV19 and TRBJ2-2, with 9 bases aligning to TRBD1. There are 14 residues in the CDR3. The ends lost 5 bases at V and 3 bases at J; junction bases unmatched: 1. Germline loops: CDR1 LNHDA, CDR2 SQIVND (reference sequence).